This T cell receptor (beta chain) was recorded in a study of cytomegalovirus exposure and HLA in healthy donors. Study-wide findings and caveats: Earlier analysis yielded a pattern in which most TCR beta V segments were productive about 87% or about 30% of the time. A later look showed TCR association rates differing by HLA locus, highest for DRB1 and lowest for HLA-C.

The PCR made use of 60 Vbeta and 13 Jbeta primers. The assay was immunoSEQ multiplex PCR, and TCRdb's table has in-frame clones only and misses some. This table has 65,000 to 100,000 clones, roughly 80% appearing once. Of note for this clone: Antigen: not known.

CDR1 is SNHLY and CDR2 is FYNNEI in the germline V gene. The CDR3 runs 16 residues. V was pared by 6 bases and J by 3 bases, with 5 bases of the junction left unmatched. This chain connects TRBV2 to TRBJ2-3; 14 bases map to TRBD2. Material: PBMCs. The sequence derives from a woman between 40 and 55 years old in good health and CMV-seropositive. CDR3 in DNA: TGTGCCAGCAGGAGACTAGCGGGGGGGGAAACAGATACGCAGTATTTT. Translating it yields CASRRLAGGETDTQYF.